The 2 T cell receptor beta chains given below trace back to one sample, sequenced in a study of graft-versus-host responses after intestinal transplantation. TCRdb's table, derived via immunoSEQ multiplex PCR, lists solely in-frame clones and lacks some. This sample carries about 47,000 clones, approximately 95% of them seen once, and the ten largest clones take under 0.25%. Antigens for these TCRs are unknown. Sequenced material: unstimulated CD8+ T cells sorted from spleen or lymph node cells, taken before transplant. Source of these receptors: a human donor who was the organ donor for an intestinal transplant.

This clone was picked up one time. J is TRBJ1-1 and V is TRBV28; 10 positions match TRBD1. Per germline, CDR1 MDHEN and CDR2 SYDVKM. This CDR3 is built from 16 residues. The V and J ends lost 5 bases and 3 bases, in that order; junction bases with no gene match: 9. The CDR3 DNA sequence: TGTGCCAGCAGTCTTGGACAGGGGGGGAAATACACTGAAGCTTTCTTT. Protein sequence: CASSLGQGGKYTEAFF.

V is TRBV7-8 and J is TRBJ2-1; maybe TRBD2 (6 bases). Per the germline V gene, CDR1 is SGHVS and CDR2 is FQNEAQ. Trimming took off 1 base at V and 0 bases at J, with 22 bases between the two ends. The CDR3 runs 20 residues. The CDR3 sequence: CASSLGVGPSGRGSYNEQFF. The CDR3 DNA reads TGTGCCAGCAGCTTAGGAGTTGGGCCGTCCGGGCGGGGCTCCTACAATGAGCAGTTCTTC.